This TCR beta chain appears in the sequencing data of a study of cytomegalovirus exposure and HLA in healthy donors. This clone was seen ten or more times. The repertoire was sequenced with immunoSEQ multiplex PCR; TCRdb's copy has only in-frame clones and lacks some. The profile shows 150,000 to 200,000 clones, 80% to 85% of them singletons. V was shortened by 5 bases and J by 4 bases, with 10 bases between the two germline ends. The CDR3 length is 13 residues. Germline lookup yields CDR1 SGHNT and CDR2 YYREEE (reference sequence). This clonotype was sampled from a woman in her thirties in good health and CMV-seronegative. The chain is built from TRBV5-4 and TRBJ2-1; a possible D gene is TRBD1 (5 bases). The sequencing sample was made of PBMCs. This CDR3 reads CASRPDSYNEQFF. The CDR3 bases are TGTGCCAGCAGACCAGACAGTTACAATGAGCAGTTCTTC. The variable domain in full, completed from reference TRBV5-4 and TRBJ2-1, reads ETGVTQSPTHLIKTRGQQVTLRCSSQSGHNTVSWYQQALGQGPQFIFQYYREEENGRGNFPPRFSGLQFPNYSSELNVNALELDDSALYLCASRPDSYNEQFFGPGTRLTVL.